These T cell receptor beta chains were read from a single sample in a study of read filtering for tumor transcriptome and immune sequencing. TCRdb analysed the reads with MiXCR anew, one entry per CDR3 protein. The top ten hold less than 35% of the sample, which has tens of thousands of distinct CDR3 sequences, approximately 14% seen once. Sequencing was done on a sample of a population of CD138-negative cells sorted from bone marrow. Receptors originate from a donor over 35 with multiple myeloma. CDR3s include the opening cysteine and the closing phenylalanine or tryptophan. D genes are given only for firm matches. A clone size is listed for some rows: how often the clone was seen (once, few, many), or a class if it is expanded.

v_gene	abundance	j_gene	d_gene	CDR3aa	CDR3nt
TRBV20-1	many	TRBJ2-1	TRBD2	CSAHQIRTSGRGNEQFF	TGCAGTGCTCACCAAATTAGGACTAGCGGGAGGGGCAATGAGCAGTTCTTC
TRBV5-1	many	TRBJ2-1	TRBD1	CASSLGQGTYNEQFF	TGCGCCAGCAGCTTGGGACAGGGGACGTACAATGAGCAGTTCTTC
TRBV20-1	many	TRBJ2-7	TRBD2	CSARLAGYEQYF	TGCAGTGCTCGACTAGCGGGCTACGAGCAGTACTTC
TRBV7-3	many	TRBJ2-3	NA	CASSRGPTDTQYF	TGTGCCAGCAGCCGCGGACCAACAGATACGCAGTATTTT
TRBV7-6	many	TRBJ2-5	TRBD2	CASSAGLAGPRETQYF	TGTGCCAGCAGCGCGGGACTAGCGGGACCCCGGGAGACCCAGTACTTC
TRBV5-1	many	TRBJ2-7	TRBD2	CASSLSGDSPYEQYF	TGCGCCAGCAGCTTAAGCGGGGATTCGCCCTACGAGCAGTACTTC
TRBV5-1	many	TRBJ2-1	TRBD2	CASSLTSGSSNEQFF	TGCGCCAGCAGCCTGACTAGCGGGAGTTCCAATGAGCAGTTCTTC
TRBV3-1	many	TRBJ2-5	TRBD1	CASSHVTGVETQYF	TGTGCCAGCAGCCACGTAACAGGGGTGGAGACCCAGTACTTC
TRBV6-1	many	TRBJ2-7	NA	CASRGASGHEQYF	TGTGCCAGCAGAGGTGCCAGCGGCCACGAGCAGTACTTC
TRBV11-1	many	TRBJ2-7	TRBD1	CASSTGTGGTYEQYF	TGTGCCAGCAGCACCGGGACAGGGGGGACCTACGAGCAGTACTTC
TRBV10-3	NA	TRBJ2-7	TRBD2	CAISESAGAPTYEQYF	TGTGCCATCAGTGAGTCGGCGGGAGCGCCGACCTACGAGCAGTACTTC
TRBV27	few	TRBJ1-5	NA	CASSQGMGNQPQHF	TGTGCCAGCAGCCAGGGGATGGGCAATCAGCCCCAGCATTTT
TRBV7-7	many	TRBJ2-2	TRBD1	CASSRGTGGIGELFF	TGTGCTAGCAGCCGCGGGACAGGGGGCATCGGGGAGCTGTTTTTT
TRBV12-3/TRBV12-4	many	TRBJ2-7	TRBD2	CASGTGLPSWEQYF	TGTGCCAGCGGAACGGGACTACCTTCTTGGGAGCAGTACTTC
TRBV2	few	TRBJ2-5	TRBD2	CASNDAGGETQYF	TGTGCCAGCAACGACGCGGGAGGAGAGACCCAGTACTTC
TRBV2	few	TRBJ2-5	NA	CVSSEARTQYF	TGTGTCAGCAGTGAAGCCCGGACCCAGTACTTT
TRBV7-2	many	TRBJ2-7	TRBD2	CASRRLAGAHYEQCF	TGTGCCAGCAGACGGCTAGCGGGAGCTCACTACGAGCAGTGCTTC
TRBV29-1	many	TRBJ1-1	NA	CSVEARGVNTEAFF	TGCAGCGTTGAAGCCCGGGGTGTGAACACTGAAGCTTTCTTT
TRBV7-9	NA	TRBJ2-7	NA	CASSRWGNEDEQYF	TGTGCCAGCAGCCGTTGGGGAAATGAGGACGAGCAGTACTTC
TRBV18	many	TRBJ2-3	NA	CASSPSGRDTQYF	TGTGCCAGCTCACCAAGCGGGCGAGATACGCAGTATTTT
TRBV4-2	many	TRBJ2-5	NA	CASSQDPGARETQYF	TGCGCCAGCAGCCAAGACCCGGGGGCTAGGGAGACCCAGTACTTC
TRBV20-1	many	TRBJ2-5	TRBD2	CSASRLAGVSETQYF	TGCAGTGCTAGCCGACTAGCGGGAGTGTCAGAGACCCAGTACTTC
TRBV10-3	NA	TRBJ2-7	NA	CATSELGVVVEQYF	TGTGCCACCAGTGAGCTAGGGGTTGTGGTCGAGCAGTACTTC
TRBV2	NA	TRBJ1-1	NA	CASRRELNTEAFF	TGTGCCAGCAGGAGGGAATTGAACACTGAAGCTTTCTTT
TRBV12-3/TRBV12-4	NA	TRBJ2-3	TRBD2	CASSLPRIAGKTDTQYF	TGTGCCAGCAGTTTACCCCGGATAGCGGGTAAAACAGATACGCAGTATTTT
TRBV5-1	many	TRBJ2-1	NA	CASSTGLMSSYNEQFF	TGCGCCAGCAGCACGGGACTTATGAGCTCCTACAATGAGCAGTTCTTC
TRBV12-3/TRBV12-4	many	TRBJ2-2	NA	CASSFSGGLFF	TGTGCCAGCAGTTTTTCGGGTGGGCTGTTTTTT
TRBV7-2	many	TRBJ1-5	NA	CASSPRAGSQGQPQHF	TGTGCCAGCAGCCCTCGAGCCGGGTCCCAAGGACAGCCCCAGCATTTT
TRBV20-1	many	TRBJ2-7	NA	CSARRLTYEQYF	TGCAGTGCTAGACGACTTACCTACGAGCAGTACTTC
TRBV5-1	many	TRBJ2-3	TRBD2	CASSLGGGLGGDTQYF	TGCGCCAGCAGCTTGGGGGGAGGACTAGGCGGAGATACGCAGTATTTT
TRBV14	many	TRBJ2-7	TRBD2	CASSQVRLAGGVEQYF	TGTGCCAGCAGCCAAGTCCGGCTAGCGGGAGGGGTCGAGCAGTACTTC
TRBV6-2/TRBV6-3	many	TRBJ2-5	TRBD2	CASSHHHGLAGAPETQYF	TGTGCCAGCAGTCATCACCACGGACTAGCGGGAGCTCCAGAGACCCAGTACTTC
TRBV5-5	many	TRBJ2-1	NA	CASSFNRVSYNEQFF	TGTGCCAGCAGCTTCAACAGGGTGTCCTACAATGAGCAGTTCTTC